This entry is about one T cell receptor (beta chain). TCRdb's table, derived via immunoSEQ multiplex PCR, lists solely in-frame clones and lacks some. The sample holds some 73,000 clones, roughly 92% seen once. Losses at the gene ends were 3 bases for V and 9 bases for J; bases not matched to a gene: 8. Per the germline V gene, CDR1 is LNHDA and CDR2 is SQIVND (reference sequence). The CDR3 sequence is 15 residues long. These data come from a study of T cell changes during pregnancy in multiple sclerosis. This material consisted of peripheral blood, taken in the third trimester of pregnancy. The TCR sequence derives from a female donor in good health, enrolled as a control in a pregnancy study. This chain joins TRBV19 and TRBJ1-6, with 7 bases lining up with TRBD1. The CDR3 DNA sequence: TGTGCCAGTAGTATTGGGCCAAACAGGGGTTCACCCCTCCACTTT. Translating it yields CASSIGPNRGSPLHF.